The 7 T cell receptor beta chains in this list originate from one sample, sequenced in a study of T cells after yellow fever vaccination. TCRdb reprocessed the 5' RACE reads with MiXCR, giving one entry per CDR3 protein. The sample holds approximately 300,000 distinct CDR3 sequences, around 10% seen once. Material: CD4+ T cells sorted from PBMCs, obtained 45 days after the yellow fever booster vaccination. These receptors all come from a man aged 18 to 29 who received the YFV17D yellow fever vaccine.

The chain combines TRBV20-1 with TRBJ2-7, with 12 bases identical to TRBD1. Germline loops: CDR1 DFQATT, CDR2 SNEGSKA (reference sequence). V trimming: 3 bases; J trimming: 5 bases; junction bases outside the gene matches: 5. The CDR3 is 14 residues long. CDR3 nucleotide sequence: TGCAGTGCTAGGTCCGGGACAGGGGGCGACGAGCAGTACGTC. It yields the protein CSARSGTGGDEQYV.

The table lists this clonotype with a count of one. This sequence joins TRBV3-2 and TRBJ1-5; TRBD1 reflects the table's D call only, with no check against the DNA. TRBV3-2 is labeled a pseudogene. This CDR3 comprises 16 residues. Here the CDR3 DNA reads TGTGCCAGCAGCCGAGGGCCCGTGACTGGGGATCCGCCCCAGCATTTT. This sequence encodes CASSRGPVTGDPPQHF.

This clonotype has more than one count but fewer than ten. The genes are TRBV4-2 and TRBJ2-3; D is possibly TRBD2 (5 bases). The CDR3 loop spans 15 amino acids. Germline V gene lookup returns CDR1 LGHNA and CDR2 YNFKEQ. Trimming took off 0 bases at V and 6 bases at J, with 13 bases between the two ends. The CDR3 here is CASSQDTGYTDTQYF. The CDR3 nucleotides are TGTGCCAGCAGCCAAGATACGGGGTATACGGATACGCAGTATTTT.

This chain joins TRBV7-9 and TRBJ1-2; 9 bases align to TRBD1. This CDR3 is built from 13 residues. Germline values: CDR1 SEHNR, CDR2 FQNEAQ (reference sequence). J was trimmed by 4 bases and V by 7 bases; bases with no gene match: 4. CDR3 amino acids: CASTRTGVYGYTF. CDR3 DNA: TGTGCCAGCACCCGGACAGGGGTCTATGGCTACACCTTC.

This clonotype has more than one count but fewer than ten. This sequence joins TRBV19 and TRBJ2-1; D gene uncertain. The V gene's germline CDR1 is LNHDA and CDR2 SQIVND (reference sequence). The length of the CDR3 is 14 residues. Trimming left V 3 bases short and J 6 bases short, with 12 bases between. CDR3 loop: CASSMPRQLNEQFF. CDR3 DNA sequence: TGTGCCAGTAGTATGCCGAGGCAGCTCAATGAGCAGTTCTTC.

This clonotype turned up a few times. The chain combines TRBV5-1 with TRBJ1-4; D not resolved. Germline-derived CDR1 and CDR2 are SGHRS and YFSETQ. The CDR3 contains 13 residues. The V end lost 7 bases, the J end lost 2 bases, and 9 bases lay between the germline ends. The CDR3 sequence: CASGVRTNEKLFF. CDR3 DNA sequence: TGCGCCAGCGGCGTGCGTACTAATGAAAAACTGTTTTTT. Full variable domain (missing parts from reference TRBV5-1 and TRBJ1-4): KAGVTQTPRYLIKTRGQQVTLSCSPISGHRSVSWYQQTPGQGLQFLFEYFSETQRNKGNFPGRFSGRQFSNSRSEMNVSTLELGDSALYLCASGVRTNEKLFFGSGTQLSVL.

The rearrangement joins TRBV12-3 or TRBV12-4 to TRBJ2-2; D might be TRBD2 (7 bases). This CDR3 contains 14 residues. Trimming shortened V by 3 bases and J by 6 bases, and 11 bases separated the two germline ends. The CDR3 sequence: CASSLRGPPGELFF. Here the CDR3 DNA reads TGTGCCAGCAGTTTGCGGGGGCCCCCCGGGGAGCTGTTTTTT.